The 29 T cell receptor beta chains below all came from one sample that was sequenced in a study of T cell clonality in common variable immunodeficiency. Broader study findings: Fewer deletions and N-nucleotide insertions were reportedly seen in common variable immunodeficiency TCR beta sequences.

These receptors' antigens are unknown. The protocol was immunoSEQ multiplex PCR, while the TCRdb copy is restricted to in-frame clones and leaves out a portion. In total the sample includes around 15,000 clones, none of them seen once. The sample consisted of peripheral blood mononuclear cells. These receptors were obtained from a human donor with common variable immunodeficiency.

As concerns this clone: The read ends 3 residues shy of where the CDR3 ends; the end is completed using the germline J gene. The chain employs TRBV19 and TRBJ2-2; 10 bases are shared with TRBD1. V was pared by 7 bases and J by 6 bases, with 5 bases of the junction left unmatched. Germline values: CDR1 LNHDA, CDR2 SQIVND (reference sequence). This CDR3 is 14 amino acids long. CDR3: CASIWTGGSGELFF. The sequenced CDR3 bases are TGTGCCAGTATTTGGACAGGGGGTTCCGGGGAG.

This clone has at least ten counts. Incomplete CDR3 DNA: TGTGCCAGCAGTGAACAGGGCATCAGGGGCGGC. Translated: CASSEQGIRGG. The CDR3 reads in full as CASSEQGIRGGYTF. The chain links TRBV2 to TRBJ1-2; perhaps TRBD1 as D (6 bases). From the germline J gene comes the end of the CDR3, since the read stops 3 residues before it. The CDR3 spans 14 residues. CDR1 is SNHLY and CDR2 is FYNNEI in the germline V gene.

Incomplete CDR3 DNA: TGTGCCTGGAGTGTAAGGGGCCCACGGCAGCCC. It is translated as CAWSVRGPRQP. The whole CDR3 reads CAWSVRGPRQPQHF. This sequence joins TRBV30 and TRBJ1-5; TRBD1 is a possible D gene (5 bases). The read is 3 residues too short to cover the CDR3 end, so that end is filled in from the germline J gene. This CDR3 contains 14 residues. V shed 0 bases and J shed 7 bases, with 13 bases lying between them. Per the germline V gene, CDR1 is GTSNPN and CDR2 is SVGIG (reference sequence).

This clone has just a few counts. The CDR3 extends 3 residues past the end of the read, so its final part is completed from the germline J gene. The rearrangement uses TRBV7-2 and TRBJ2-7, with D unresolved. The CDR3 is made up of 12 amino acids. Germline V gives CDR1 SGHTA, CDR2 FQGNSA. Deletions cut 3 bases from V and 5 bases from J, with 8 bases between. The sequenced part of the CDR3 DNA is TGTGCCAGCAGCTTGGGCCACCACGAG. It is translated as CASSLGHHE. The CDR3 in its entirety is CASSLGHHEQYF.

On this clone itself: The read terminates 3 residues ahead of where the CDR3 ends, so the germline J gene completes it. This rearrangement joins TRBV5-6 to TRBJ2-7, with 10 bases that match TRBD1. The V gene's germline CDR1 is SGHDT and CDR2 YYEEEE. The CDR3 is made up of 14 amino acids. Trimming cost V 0 bases and J 3 bases; bases outside gene matches: 0. Partial CDR3 DNA: TGTGCCAGCAGCTTGGGGACAGGGGGCTACGAG. Translating it yields CASSLGTGGYE. The whole CDR3 protein reads CASSLGTGGYEQYF.

This clone was seen more than once but under ten times. The read gets to within 3 residues of the CDR3 end, and the germline J gene fills in the rest. The chain carries TRBV18 and TRBJ2-2, with a tentative D call TRBD1 (5 bases). Per germline, CDR1 KGHSH and CDR2 LQKENI. The CDR3 is made up of 14 amino acids. With 6 bases removed from V and 1 base from J, the gap between germline ends came to 9 bases. CDR3 DNA, as far as it was read: TGTGCCAGCTCCTCCGACAGGAACACCGGGGAG. Translated, it gives CASSSDRNTGE. The whole CDR3 is CASSSDRNTGELFF.

This clone was seen only a few times. Here the CDR3 reads CASSFMGGREQYF. The sequenced part of the CDR3 DNA is TGTGCCAGCAGCTTTATGGGGGGGCGCGAG. This chain links TRBV7-4 with TRBJ2-7; D possibly corresponds to TRBD2 (7 bases). The CDR3 end lies 3 residues beyond the end of the read and is filled in from the germline J gene. This CDR3 is built from 13 residues. CDR1 is SGHVT, CDR2 SQSDAQ, per germline. V shed 3 bases and J shed 6 bases, with 12 bases lying between them.

Worth noting for this clone: The read halts 3 residues ahead of the CDR3 end, with the missing end drawn from the germline J gene. The chain couples TRBV19 to TRBJ2-5; D is possibly TRBD2 (6 bases). CDR1 LNHDA and CDR2 SQIVND come from the germline V gene (reference sequence). The CDR3 spans 14 residues. Trimming took 3 bases from V and 5 from J, leaving 13 bases between them. The sequenced part of the CDR3 DNA is TGTGCCAGTAGTATGGTAGCGGCGGGGGAGACC. Amino acids: CASSMVAAGET. The full CDR3 sequence reads CASSMVAAGETQYF.

A note on this clone: The CDR3 end is not reached by the read, which stops 3 residues before it; the germline J gene fills it in. The chain links TRBV18 to TRBJ2-7; no clear D. Trimming cost V 1 base and J 3 bases, with 7 bases left between them. CDR3 length: 13 amino acids. The germline V gene has CDR1 KGHSH and CDR2 LQKENI. The part of the CDR3 DNA that was read is TGTGCCAGCTCACCACTACCCTACTACGAG. As protein: CASSPLPYYE. The full CDR3 protein is CASSPLPYYEQYF.

In its sample, this clone was seen a few times. The read finishes 3 residues shy of the CDR3 end, and the germline J gene is used to complete it. J is TRBJ2-7 and V is TRBV7-9; 10 bases fit TRBD2. The CDR3 is 14 amino acids. Germline V gene lookup returns CDR1 SEHNR and CDR2 FQNEAQ (reference sequence). After removal of 4 bases from V and 3 bases from J, the junction contained 3 bases not matched to a gene. Partial CDR3 DNA: TGTGCCAGCAGCTCCGAGCGGGGGGGCTACGAG. Protein sequence: CASSSERGGYE. In full, the CDR3 is CASSSERGGYEQYF.

On this clone: Read data end 3 residues before the CDR3 end; the end is taken from the germline J gene. The V and J genes are TRBV2 and TRBJ2-3; tentatively, D is TRBD2 (5 bases). The V end was cut by 0 bases, the J end by 0 bases, with 7 bases between. The germline V gene has CDR1 SNHLY and CDR2 FYNNEI. The CDR3 totals 15 residues. The sequenced CDR3 bases are TGTGCCAGCAGTGAAGCGCGGGCCAGCACAGATACG. Its translation: CASSEARASTDT. The entire CDR3 sequence reads CASSEARASTDTQYF.

This clone has a count of ten or more. The CDR3 protein is CSANIGNTGELFF. The CDR3 DNA, read in part, is TGCAGTGCTAATATCGGGAACACCGGGGAG. The rearrangement uses TRBV20-1 and TRBJ2-2; no clear D gene. The read falls 3 residues short of the CDR3 end, and the missing part is taken from the germline J gene. The CDR3 length is 13 residues. CDR1 and CDR2 (germline): DFQATT, SNEGSKA (reference sequence). V was shortened by 4 bases and J by 1 base, with 7 bases between the two germline ends.

For this clone: The CDR3 extends 3 residues past the end of the read, so its final part is completed from the germline J gene. This chain uses TRBV7-9 with TRBJ2-1, with 9 bases that match TRBD2. The CDR3 is 15 residues long. Germline V gene lookup returns CDR1 SEHNR and CDR2 FQNEAQ (reference sequence). V gave up 3 bases and J gave up 5 bases; unmatched junction bases: 5. The part of the CDR3 DNA that was read is TGTGCCAGCAGCTTTAGCGGGGGCCCAGACAATGAG. The encoded protein is CASSFSGGPDNE. The whole CDR3 region reads CASSFSGGPDNEQFF.

This clone came up many times. Read sequence stops 3 residues before the CDR3 end, and the germline J gene provides the missing end. The V call is TRBV6-2 or TRBV6-3, the J call TRBJ2-7, with 9 positions matching TRBD2. J gave up 5 bases and V 6 bases, and 8 bases lay outside the gene matches. CDR3 length: 14 residues. Germline V CDR1 and CDR2: MNHEY, SVGEGT. CDR3 DNA, as far as it was read: TGTGCCAGCAGACCCCTAGCGGGGAACGACGAG. As protein: CASRPLAGNDE. The complete CDR3 reads CASRPLAGNDEQYF.

Of note for this clone: The observed sequence ends 3 residues before the CDR3 terminus, with the missing tail filled in from the germline J gene. The V and J genes are TRBV7-2 and TRBJ2-5; D is possibly TRBD1 (6 bases). CDR3 length equals 13 residues. CDR1 and CDR2 from the germline V gene are SGHTA and FQGNSA. Trimming stripped 5 bases from V and 3 bases from J, with 10 bases between. CDR3 DNA (partial): TGTGCCAGCAGCGCCGACAGGAAAGAGACC. It is translated as CASSADRKET. The CDR3 as a whole reads CASSADRKETQYF.

This clone was observed a few times. The CDR3 end falls 3 residues outside the read, so it is completed with the germline J gene. The chain joins TRBV19 to TRBJ1-2; possible D gene TRBD1, 5 bases. Deletions cut 3 bases from V and 6 bases from J, with 11 bases between. The CDR3 length is 13 residues. In germline, CDR1 is LNHDA, CDR2 SQIVND (reference sequence). The CDR3 region is CASSIGGVDGYTF. The sequenced CDR3 bases are TGTGCCAGTAGTATCGGGGGTGTCGATGGC.

There are a few counts of this clone. The read ends 3 residues before the CDR3 terminus; that terminus is restored from the germline J gene. This chain connects TRBV18 to TRBJ2-1; TRBD1 matches at 9 bases. The CDR3 is 14 amino acids. CDR1 and CDR2 (germline): KGHSH, LQKENI. Losses at the gene ends were 2 bases for V and 4 bases for J; bases not matched to a gene: 0. The CDR3 region is CASSPGTGYNEQFF. CDR3 DNA (partial): TGTGCCAGCTCACCAGGGACAGGGTACAATGAG. The full variable domain, completed using reference TRBV18 and TRBJ2-1, is NAGVMQNPRHLVRRRGQEARLRCSPMKGHSHVYWYRQLPEEGLKFMVYLQKENIIDESGMPKERFSAEFPKEGPSILRIQQVVRGDSAAYFCASSPGTGYNEQFFGPGTRLTVL.

CDR3 DNA (partial): TGTGCCTGGAGTGAGTCCAGGGCTCAGCCC. Amino acids: CAWSESRAQP. The entire CDR3 sequence reads CAWSESRAQPQHF. The chain joins TRBV30 to TRBJ1-5, with D perhaps TRBD1 (5 bases). The read ends 3 residues before the CDR3 terminus; that terminus is restored from the germline J gene. Deletions cut 1 base from V and 6 bases from J, with 10 bases between. The germline V gene encodes CDR1 GTSNPN and CDR2 SVGIG (reference sequence). The length of the CDR3 is 13 residues.

In this sample, this clone turned up a few times. The read halts 3 residues ahead of the CDR3 end, with the missing end drawn from the germline J gene. This chain uses TRBV19 with TRBJ1-2, with D possibly matching TRBD1 (6 bases). Between the trimmed V and J ends, which lost 6 bases and 4 bases, there was a span of 15 bases. The CDR3 is 14 amino acids. Germline assignment: CDR1 LNHDA and CDR2 SQIVND (reference sequence). The CDR3 DNA, read in part, is TGTGCCAGTAGCCGGGACACAGTATTCTATGGC. Its protein product is CASSRDTVFYG. From start to end, the CDR3 is CASSRDTVFYGYTF.

In its sample, this clone was seen a few times. The sequenced fragment ends 3 residues before the CDR3 boundary, so the rest is inferred from the germline J gene. The chain joins TRBV6-2 or TRBV6-3 to TRBJ2-1; D perhaps matches TRBD2 (7 bases). Germline-derived CDR1 and CDR2 are MNHEY and SVGEGT. The CDR3 is made up of 15 amino acids. V shed 7 bases and J shed 2 bases, with 15 bases lying between them. The DNA read from the CDR3 is TGTGCCAGCAAACCAACAGGGAGGGCCTACAATGAG. Protein: CASKPTGRAYNE. The full CDR3 sequence reads CASKPTGRAYNEQFF.

Details on this clone: Sequencing ends 3 residues short of the CDR3 end; the germline J gene provides the rest. The rearrangement links TRBV18 to TRBJ2-5; the D gene is possibly TRBD2 (6 bases). The CDR3 covers 14 residues. V was clipped by 1 base and J by 2 bases, with 8 bases between them. Germline-derived CDR1 and CDR2 are KGHSH and LQKENI. The CDR3 loop reads CASSPRGLQETQYF. Incomplete CDR3 DNA: TGTGCCAGCTCACCACGGGGACTTCAAGAGACC.

Of note for this clone: The CDR3 end lies 3 residues beyond the end of the read and is filled in from the germline J gene. The chain carries TRBV2 and TRBJ2-5; D gene uncertain. Per the germline V gene, CDR1 is SNHLY and CDR2 is FYNNEI. The ends were cut back, 0 bases at V and 3 bases at J, with 14 bases in the middle. This CDR3 is 16 amino acids long. CDR3 DNA, as far as it was read: TGTGCCAGCAGTGAAGCGCTTTTTTTGCGCAAAGAGACC. Translating gives CASSEALFLRKET. The CDR3 reads in full as CASSEALFLRKETQYF.

This clone was detected ten times or more. The read ends 3 residues before the CDR3 terminus; that terminus is restored from the germline J gene. The chain links TRBV19 to TRBJ2-2; the D gene is possibly TRBD2 (6 bases). Germline assignment: CDR1 LNHDA and CDR2 SQIVND (reference sequence). This CDR3 has 16 residues. The V end lost 6 bases, the J end lost 0 bases, and 14 bases lay between the germline ends. CDR3 DNA (partial): TGTGCCAGTAGACGGGGGACGCTCGCGAACACCGGGGAG. As protein: CASRRGTLANTGE. The full CDR3 sequence reads CASRRGTLANTGELFF.

This clone was observed a handful of times. Read sequence stops 3 residues before the CDR3 end, and the germline J gene provides the missing end. The rearrangement links TRBV5-1 to TRBJ1-2, with 7 bases that match TRBD1. CDR3 length equals 15 residues. Germline V CDR1 and CDR2: SGHRS, YFSETQ. Unmatched junction bases numbered 6, after V lost 0 bases and J lost 4 bases. The sequenced CDR3 bases are TGCGCCAGCAGCTTGGCACAGGGGATGGTCTATGGC. Amino acid sequence: CASSLAQGMVYG. The complete CDR3 protein is CASSLAQGMVYGYTF.

Notes on this clone: Sequencing ends 3 residues short of the CDR3 end; the germline J gene provides the rest. This chain uses TRBV6-2 or TRBV6-3 with TRBJ2-3; maybe TRBD2 (5 bases). V lost 5 bases and J 3 bases, leaving 12 bases between the germline ends. CDR3 size: 14 residues. The germline CDR1 and CDR2 sequences are MNHEY and SVGEGT. Incomplete CDR3 DNA: TGTGCCAGCAGTGCGGGTGGGTATACAGATACG. It specifies CASSAGGYTDT. The whole CDR3 is CASSAGGYTDTQYF.

This clone came up a few times. The read gets to within 3 residues of the CDR3 end, and the germline J gene fills in the rest. This chain connects TRBV7-8 to TRBJ1-5; no reliable D call. The length of the CDR3 is 16 residues. With 5 bases removed from V and 6 bases from J, the gap between germline ends came to 20 bases. Germline V gene sequence: CDR1 SGHVS, CDR2 FQNEAQ. The CDR3 bases that were read are TGTGCCAGCAGCCCAAAGGCACAGAGAAAGGGTCAGCCC. Encoded protein: CASSPKAQRKGQP. The entire CDR3 sequence reads CASSPKAQRKGQPQHF.

This clone was observed a handful of times. Read sequence stops 3 residues before the CDR3 end, and the germline J gene provides the missing end. The chain uses TRBV7-2 and TRBJ2-2; a weak D match, TRBD2 (6 bases). This CDR3 is 13 amino acids long. Trimming removed 4 bases from V and 7 bases from J, with 10 bases in between. Germline V gives CDR1 SGHTA, CDR2 FQGNSA. CDR3 in amino acids: CASSSQEGGELFF. The DNA read from the CDR3 is TGTGCCAGCAGCTCGCAGGAGGGCGGGGAG.

This clone was seen many times. The read falls 3 residues short of the CDR3 end, and the missing part is taken from the germline J gene. J is TRBJ1-6 and V is TRBV19; maybe TRBD1 (5 bases). CDR3 length equals 15 residues. V shed 3 bases and J shed 9 bases, with 15 bases lying between them. Germline CDR1 LNHDA, CDR2 SQIVND (reference sequence). CDR3 DNA, as far as it was read: TGTGCCAGTAGTATTGACAGTGCCCTTGGTTCACCC. This codes for CASSIDSALGSP. The whole CDR3 protein reads CASSIDSALGSPLHF.

In regard to this clone: At one end the junction does not follow the germline gene, possibly because of a read error. This sample also contains other DNA sequences that code for the same CDR3. The sequenced CDR3 bases are TGTGCCAGCTCCCCGACAGGGAACGCTGAA. Amino acid sequence: CASSPTGNAE. The entire CDR3 reads CASSPTGNAEAFF. V usage is TRBV18 and J usage is TRBJ1-1, with 7 bases identical to TRBD1. The CDR3 extends 3 residues past the end of the read, so its final part is completed from the germline J gene. This CDR3 comprises 13 residues. Germline V CDR1 and CDR2: KGHSH, LQKENI.